Shown below are 17 T cell receptor beta chains from a single sample sequenced in a study of blood T cell repertoires in COVID-19. Generated by immunoSEQ multiplex PCR, the TCRdb table keeps only in-frame clones and is missing some. Here the sample spans hundreds of thousands of clones, 88% being singletons. Sequenced input: peripheral blood. The receptors derive from a woman aged 45-59 years with active or convalescent COVID-19.

This chain links TRBV30 with TRBJ2-7; D is uncertain. Per germline, CDR1 GTSNPN and CDR2 SVGIG (reference sequence). CDR3 length: 14 residues. V lost 0 bases to trimming and J lost 0 bases, with 9 bases between them. As DNA, the CDR3 is TGTGCCTGGAGTGTTGGTGGCAGCTCCTACGAGCAGTACTTC. Translated: CAWSVGGSSYEQYF.

The chain is built from TRBV10-3 and TRBJ1-5, with D perhaps TRBD1 (6 bases). Per germline, CDR1 ENHRY and CDR2 SYGVKD. V gave up 5 bases and J gave up 0 bases, with 11 bases separating them. CDR3 length: 15 residues. The CDR3 reads CAISRDTYSNQPQHF. The CDR3 nucleotides are TGTGCCATCAGTCGGGACACCTATAGCAATCAGCCCCAGCATTTT.

This clone was seen a single time. The V call is TRBV5-1, the J call TRBJ1-1; possible D gene TRBD1, 5 bases. This CDR3 contains 16 residues. The V gene lost 6 bases and the J gene lost 0 bases, with 18 bases spanning the gap. The V gene's germline CDR1 is SGHRS and CDR2 YFSETQ. The CDR3: CASKGPSQWMNTEAFF. CDR3 coding DNA: TGCGCCAGCAAGGGGCCCTCCCAGTGGATGAACACTGAAGCTTTCTTT.

The chain employs TRBV3-1 (or the pseudogene TRBV3-2) and TRBJ2-3, with D perhaps TRBD1 (5 bases). V was pared by 0 bases and J by 6 bases, with 13 bases between. The CDR3 covers 15 residues. The germline gives CDR1 LGHDT, CDR2 YNNKEL (reference sequence). Here the CDR3 reads CASSQDPRGLDTQYF. The CDR3 bases are TGTGCCAGCAGCCAAGACCCTAGGGGCCTTGATACGCAGTATTTT.

The chain is built from TRBV7-2 and TRBJ1-4; the D is unclear. The CDR3 totals 13 residues. V was trimmed by 3 bases and J by 8 bases, leaving 10 bases between them. Germline V gene sequence: CDR1 SGHTA, CDR2 FQGNSA. CDR3 bases: TGTGCCAGCAGCTTCGGAGGGTACGAAAAACTGTTTTTT. Protein sequence: CASSFGGYEKLFF.

J is TRBJ1-1 and V is TRBV5-6, with D possibly matching TRBD1 (5 bases). Between the trimmed V and J ends, which lost 2 bases and 0 bases, there was a span of 17 bases. Germline V gene data show CDR1 as SGHDT and CDR2 as YYEEEE. CDR3 length equals 17 residues. The CDR3 bases are TGTGCCAGCAGCTTAGCGGGGGGACGGGAATTGAACACTGAAGCTTTCTTT. Its protein product is CASSLAGGRELNTEAFF.

The rearrangement links TRBV6-5 to TRBJ2-7; TRBD1 aligns across 9 bases. Trimming removed 5 bases from V and 6 bases from J; junction bases left unmatched: 8. The CDR3 is made up of 14 amino acids. The germline V gene has CDR1 MNHEY and CDR2 SVGAGI. The CDR3 is CASSNITGGREQYF. CDR3 sequence (DNA): TGTGCCAGCAGTAATATAACAGGGGGCCGCGAGCAGTACTTC.

This chain links TRBV5-6 with TRBJ2-7; 10 bases are shared with TRBD1. With V trimmed by 2 bases and J by 0 bases, 5 bases remained unmatched. Germline CDR1 and CDR2: SGHDT and YYEEEE. The CDR3 has 16 amino acids. The CDR3: CASSFLGQGISYEQYF. Written as DNA, the CDR3 is TGTGCCAGCAGCTTCTTGGGACAGGGGATCTCCTACGAGCAGTACTTC.

The chain uses TRBV19 and TRBJ1-1; 11 nucleotides align to TRBD1. The CDR3 is 14 residues long. CDR1 and CDR2 (germline): LNHDA, SQIVND (reference sequence). The trim removed 6 bases at V and 5 bases at J, leaving 5 bases unmatched. CDR3 nucleotides: TGTGCCAGTAGCCTCGGGACAGGGGGGACTGAAGCTTTCTTT. It codes for CASSLGTGGTEAFF.

This chain joins TRBV3-1 (or the pseudogene TRBV3-2) and TRBJ2-1; TRBD2 aligns across 11 bases. CDR3 length equals 17 residues. V trimming: 4 bases; J trimming: 8 bases; junction bases outside the gene matches: 13. Germline CDR1 is LGHDT and CDR2 is YNNKEL (reference sequence). CDR3 sequence reads: CASSLRTSGSLGDEQFF. The CDR3 DNA follows: TGTGCCAGCAGCCTAAGAACTAGCGGGAGTCTGGGGGATGAGCAGTTCTTC.

V gene TRBV6-5 combines with J gene TRBJ2-7; TRBD1 might be the D (6 bases). Germline V gene data show CDR1 as MNHEY and CDR2 as SVGAGI. The CDR3 has 15 residues. Trimming pared 6 bases from V and 6 bases from J, leaving 21 bases between. The CDR3 DNA follows: TGTGCCAGCAGGCAGGACGAGGGGGTGTTTCGCGAGCAGTACTTC. Its translation: CASRQDEGVFREQYF.

The chain links TRBV24-1 to TRBJ2-1; TRBD1 matches at 11 bases. CDR3 length: 16 residues. The germline V gene has CDR1 KGHDR and CDR2 SFDVKD. V dropped 1 base and J dropped 7; count of bases not matched to a gene: 5. CDR3 in amino acids: CATSDFPGTGGNEQFF. The CDR3 region has the DNA TGTGCCACCAGTGATTTCCCCGGGACAGGGGGAAATGAGCAGTTCTTC.

The sample holds one count of this clone. This chain links TRBV2 with TRBJ2-7; D is perhaps TRBD2 (5 bases). V lost 10 bases and J lost 6, with 19 bases in between. Per germline, CDR1 SNHLY and CDR2 FYNNEI. The CDR3 sequence is 13 residues long. DNA of the CDR3: TGTGCCACTACTGACTACCCCTATTTCGAGCAGTACTTC. This translates into CATTDYPYFEQYF.

V gene TRBV7-2 combines with J gene TRBJ2-2, with D possibly matching TRBD1 (5 bases). Trimming stripped 2 bases from V and 1 base from J, with 8 bases between. CDR3 length: 15 residues. Germline CDR1 is SGHTA and CDR2 is FQGNSA. CDR3 amino acids: CASSLRGQNTGELFF. The CDR3 DNA reads TGTGCCAGCAGCTTAAGGGGCCAGAACACCGGGGAGCTGTTTTTT. The full variable domain, in which reference TRBV7-2 and TRBJ2-2 provide the parts outside the CDR3, is GAGVSQSPSNKVTEKGKDVELRCDPISGHTALYWYRQSLGQGLEFLIYFQGNSAPDKSGLPSDRFSAERTGGSVSTLTIQRTQQEDSAVYLCASSLRGQNTGELFFGEGSRLTVL.

This clone was picked up one time. The chain employs TRBV15 and TRBJ2-7, with D uncertain. CDR1 LNHNV and CDR2 YYDKDF come from the germline V gene (reference sequence). Trimming cost V 0 bases and J 4 bases, with 13 bases left between them. CDR3 length: 15 amino acids. As DNA, the CDR3 is TGTGCCACCAGCAGAGACGGAGCGTCCGGATACGAGCAGTACTTC. It yields the protein CATSRDGASGYEQYF.

V is TRBV28 and J is TRBJ1-1; 9 nucleotides match TRBD1. Germline V gene sequence: CDR1 MDHEN, CDR2 SYDVKM. Trimming cost V 6 bases and J 4 bases; bases outside gene matches: 12. The CDR3 has 16 residues. The CDR3 loop reads CASRTPGTGRVTEAFF. Written as DNA, the CDR3 is TGTGCCAGCAGGACTCCCGGGACAGGGAGGGTCACTGAAGCTTTCTTT.

V and J are TRBV11-3 and TRBJ1-2; the match to TRBD1 covers 8 bases. Germline V CDR1 and CDR2: SGHNT, YENEEA. V shed 4 bases and J 4 bases; nucleotides not matched to a gene: 5. CDR3 size: 14 residues. CDR3 region: CASSSGQGPYGYTF. As DNA, the CDR3 is TGTGCCAGCAGCTCTGGACAGGGCCCCTATGGCTACACCTTC.